The 24 T cell receptor beta chains below come from one sample, sequenced in a study of cytomegalovirus exposure and HLA in healthy donors. Researchers ran the PCR with 60 Vbeta and 13 Jbeta primers. The assay was immunoSEQ multiplex PCR, and TCRdb's table has in-frame clones only and misses some. The profile shows 90,000 to 140,000 clones, just under 80% of them singletons. The specimen sequenced was PBMCs. These receptor sequences come from a man younger than 40 in good health and CMV-seronegative.

This clone appeared a few times. The chain joins TRBV5-1 to TRBJ2-5, with a possible D match to TRBD2 (6 bases). V lost 0 bases and J 6 bases, leaving 12 bases between the germline ends. The germline gives CDR1 SGHRS, CDR2 YFSETQ. The CDR3 contains 14 residues. The chain's CDR3 is CASSLDPGRQTQYF. CDR3 nucleotides: TGCGCCAGCAGCTTGGATCCAGGGAGGCAGACCCAGTACTTC.

CDR3 bases: TGTGCCAGCAGCGTAGGGGGGCGACTGCAAGAGACCCAGTACTTC. Protein sequence: CASSVGGRLQETQYF. This chain uses TRBV9 with TRBJ2-5, with a possible D match to TRBD1 (6 bases). CDR1 is SGDLS and CDR2 is YYNGEE in the germline V gene. With 0 bases removed from V and 2 bases from J, the gap between germline ends came to 11 bases. The CDR3 is 15 amino acids.

The chain recombines TRBV15 with TRBJ2-5, with 7 nucleotides matching TRBD1. Germline loops: CDR1 LNHNV, CDR2 YYDKDF (reference sequence). With 2 bases clipped from V and 4 bases from J, the junction kept 7 bases outside the gene matches. CDR3 length equals 15 residues. The CDR3 here is CATSRRDSERETQYF. Here the CDR3 DNA reads TGTGCCACCAGCAGAAGGGACAGCGAACGAGAGACCCAGTACTTC. The full variable domain, in which reference TRBV15 and TRBJ2-5 provide the parts outside the CDR3, is DAMVIQNPRYQVTQFGKPVTLSCSQTLNHNVMYWYQQKSSQAPKLLFHYYDKDFNNEADTPDNFQSRRPNTSFCFLDIRSPGLGDTAMYLCATSRRDSERETQYFGPGTRLLVL.

This chain uses TRBV11-2 with TRBJ2-7; no definite D call. This CDR3 is built from 15 residues. CDR1 and CDR2 (germline): SGHAT, FQNNGV. Trimming cost V 5 bases and J 3 bases, with 17 bases left between them. CDR3 nucleotides: TGTGCCAGCAGCCGTACCTATGCGTTTTACTACGAGCAGTACTTC. As protein: CASSRTYAFYYEQYF.

The V call is TRBV4-1, the J call TRBJ2-7; TRBD1 agrees at 9 bases. The CDR3 extends over 15 amino acids. Germline CDR1 and CDR2: MGHRA and YSYEKL. V shed 0 bases and J 0 bases; nucleotides not matched to a gene: 0. The CDR3 region is CASSQEGQGSYEQYF. CDR3 nucleotide sequence: TGCGCCAGCAGCCAAGAGGGACAGGGCTCCTACGAGCAGTACTTC.

A note on this clone: This specimen includes other DNA sequences encoding the same CDR3. The chain recombines TRBV27 with TRBJ2-7; 7 bases map to TRBD1. CDR3 length: 13 amino acids. Germline V gene lookup returns CDR1 MNHEY and CDR2 SMNVEV (reference sequence). V was pared by 6 bases and J by 3 bases, with 5 bases of the junction left unmatched. The CDR3 DNA reads TGTGCCAGCAGCCCGGGACAGTTCTACGAGCAGTACTTC. Translating it yields CASSPGQFYEQYF.

V usage is TRBV28 and J usage is TRBJ2-1; a possible D gene is TRBD1 (5 bases). This CDR3 spans 14 amino acids. With 4 bases removed from V and 6 bases from J, the gap between germline ends came to 13 bases. Germline loops: CDR1 MDHEN, CDR2 SYDVKM. The CDR3: CASSSSRVTNEQFF. The CDR3 DNA reads as TGTGCCAGCAGTTCTTCCAGGGTTACCAATGAGCAGTTCTTC.

The V gene is TRBV27, the J gene TRBJ2-1; 9 positions match TRBD2. The length of the CDR3 is 16 residues. From germline, CDR1 is MNHEY and CDR2 SMNVEV (reference sequence). V dropped 2 bases and J dropped 7; count of bases not matched to a gene: 9. CDR3 DNA sequence: TGTGCCAGCAGTTTAACAGGAGGGACTAGCACAAATGAGCAGTTCTTC. The encoded protein is CASSLTGGTSTNEQFF.

This clone occurred once. This chain joins TRBV18 and TRBJ1-2; D unresolved. The germline gives CDR1 KGHSH, CDR2 LQKENI. The V gene lost 0 bases and the J gene lost 2 bases, with 7 bases spanning the gap. The CDR3 runs to 14 residues. This CDR3 is CASSPPVLNYGYTF. The CDR3 nucleotides are TGTGCCAGCTCACCACCGGTCCTAAACTATGGCTACACCTTC.

This sequence joins TRBV6-5 and TRBJ1-1; no firm D call. Germline-derived CDR1 and CDR2 are MNHEY and SVGAGI. The germline V and J ends were trimmed by 7 bases and 3 bases, with 12 bases remaining between them. CDR3 length: 13 amino acids. The CDR3 is CASNNEAHTEAFF. CDR3 sequence (DNA): TGTGCCAGCAACAACGAGGCGCACACTGAAGCTTTCTTT.

The chain joins TRBV5-1 to TRBJ2-2, with 10 bases that match TRBD1. CDR1 and CDR2 (germline): SGHRS, YFSETQ. J was trimmed by 4 bases and V by 4 bases; bases with no gene match: 7. This CDR3 is 16 amino acids long. CDR3 coding DNA: TGCGCCAGCAGCCGAGGGACAGGGGTGAGCACCGGGGAGCTGTTTTTT. Translating gives CASSRGTGVSTGELFF.

This chain links TRBV29-1 with TRBJ1-1; D is uncertain. V was pared by 5 bases and J by 4 bases, with 14 bases between. The germline gives CDR1 SQVTM, CDR2 ANQGSEA. This CDR3 comprises 13 residues. The CDR3 nucleotides read TGCAGCGTTAACTACGGAGAGGGCACTGAAGCTTTCTTT. Its translation: CSVNYGEGTEAFF.

The CDR3 reads CASTLTSGGNTEAFF. The CDR3 coding sequence is TGTGCCAGTACCTTGACCTCGGGAGGCAACACTGAAGCTTTCTTT. The chain links TRBV19 to TRBJ1-1, with no clear D. V was trimmed by 7 bases and J by 2 bases, leaving 17 bases between them. From germline, CDR1 is LNHDA and CDR2 SQIVND (reference sequence). The CDR3 extends over 15 amino acids.

This clone was seen once. The chain couples TRBV2 to TRBJ2-7; perhaps TRBD1 as D (6 bases). Germline CDR1 and CDR2: SNHLY and FYNNEI. The CDR3 runs to 14 residues. Trimming left V 4 bases short and J 0 bases short, with 10 bases between. CDR3 coding DNA: TGTGCCAGCAGTGCTGGCAGGGGCTCCTACGAGCAGTACTTC. It encodes CASSAGRGSYEQYF. The full variable domain, in which reference TRBV2 and TRBJ2-7 provide the parts outside the CDR3, is EPEVTQTPSHQVTQMGQEVILRCVPISNHLYFYWYRQILGQKVEFLVSFYNNEISEKSEIFDDQFSVERPDGSNFTLKIRSTKLEDSAMYFCASSAGRGSYEQYFGPGTRLTVT.

The rearrangement joins TRBV4-1 to TRBJ2-1; a possible D gene is TRBD2 (5 bases). Germline V gives CDR1 MGHRA, CDR2 YSYEKL. The CDR3 contains 16 residues. The V end lost 1 base, the J end lost 1 base, and 11 bases lay between the germline ends. CDR3 in DNA: TGCGCCAGCAGCCAAGGTACTAGTCATTCCTACAATGAGCAGTTCTTC. Amino acid sequence: CASSQGTSHSYNEQFF.

The genes are TRBV27 and TRBJ2-7; D gene unclear. Germline V lookup: CDR1 MNHEY, CDR2 SMNVEV (reference sequence). V lost 3 bases, J lost 3 bases, and 6 bases lay in between. CDR3 length equals 12 residues. The DNA for the CDR3 is TGTGCCAGCAGTTTTAACAGCTACGAGCAGTACTTC. It codes for CASSFNSYEQYF.

This clone was detected a few times. This chain connects TRBV19 to TRBJ1-3; D not resolved. Deletions cut 4 bases from V and 7 bases from J, with 20 bases between. CDR1 LNHDA and CDR2 SQIVND come from the germline V gene (reference sequence). CDR3 length equals 16 residues. The CDR3 loop is CASSRERGSVANTIYF. The CDR3 coding sequence is TGTGCCAGTAGTAGGGAACGGGGATCTGTCGCGAACACCATATATTTT.

The J gene is TRBJ2-2, the V gene TRBV9, with TRBD2 identical over 7 bases. The CDR3 has 16 amino acids. Germline V gives CDR1 SGDLS, CDR2 YYNGEE. V lost 4 bases to trimming and J lost 4 bases; unmatched junction nucleotides: 10. Here the CDR3 reads CASSYQSGTGTGELFF. The CDR3 nucleotides are TGTGCCAGCAGCTACCAAAGCGGGACGGGCACCGGGGAGCTGTTTTTT.

This clone occurred once. V is TRBV27 and J is TRBJ2-7; TRBD1 agrees at 9 bases. V shed 0 bases and J 3 bases; nucleotides not matched to a gene: 9. Looked up from germline, CDR1 is MNHEY and CDR2 is SMNVEV (reference sequence). The CDR3 loop spans 17 amino acids. DNA for the CDR3: TGTGCCAGCAGTTTATCGGTGGGGGACAGGGCTCTCTACGAGCAGTACTTC. Translation: CASSLSVGDRALYEQYF.

CDR3 protein: CASSSDVAYEQYF. CDR3 DNA sequence: TGCGCCAGCAGCTCGGACGTAGCGTACGAGCAGTACTTC. This rearrangement joins TRBV5-1 to TRBJ2-7; D may be TRBD2 (5 bases). V lost 3 bases and J 4 bases, leaving 11 bases between the germline ends. The CDR3 has 13 amino acids. Germline V gives CDR1 SGHRS, CDR2 YFSETQ.

In this sample, this clone turned up once. V is TRBV27 and J is TRBJ1-2; D may be TRBD1 (6 bases). Per germline, CDR1 MNHEY and CDR2 SMNVEV (reference sequence). Trimming removed 5 bases from V and 5 bases from J, with 15 bases in between. This CDR3 spans 14 amino acids. CDR3 in amino acids: CASSGTGTLYGYTF. For the CDR3, the DNA is TGTGCCAGCAGTGGAACCGGGACACTTTATGGCTACACCTTC.

This chain joins TRBV6-1 and TRBJ2-7; the D gene is possibly TRBD1 (6 bases). CDR3 length: 17 amino acids. The germline V and J ends were trimmed by 3 bases and 0 bases, with 18 bases remaining between them. Germline V gene lookup returns CDR1 MNHNS and CDR2 SASEGT. CDR3: CASSEIFGTLSSYEQYF. In nucleotides, the CDR3 is TGTGCCAGCAGTGAGATATTCGGGACACTGAGCTCCTACGAGCAGTACTTC.

This clone was seen a few times. The gene calls are TRBV2 and TRBJ1-1; unclear D gene. V lost 8 bases to trimming and J lost 0 bases, with 10 bases between them. There are 13 residues in the CDR3. Germline V gives CDR1 SNHLY, CDR2 FYNNEI. This chain's CDR3 is CASHLKMNTEAFF. In DNA, the CDR3 is TGTGCCAGCCACTTGAAGATGAACACTGAAGCTTTCTTT.

In its sample, this clone was seen once. The rearrangement uses TRBV10-1 and TRBJ2-7; no clear D. Trimming left V 2 bases short and J 7 bases short, with 6 bases between. The CDR3 extends over 11 amino acids. CDR1 WNHNN and CDR2 SYGVQD come from the germline V gene (reference sequence). CDR3 DNA sequence: TGCGCCAGCAGTGAGGGCAGAGAGCAGTACTTC. It translates to CASSEGREQYF.